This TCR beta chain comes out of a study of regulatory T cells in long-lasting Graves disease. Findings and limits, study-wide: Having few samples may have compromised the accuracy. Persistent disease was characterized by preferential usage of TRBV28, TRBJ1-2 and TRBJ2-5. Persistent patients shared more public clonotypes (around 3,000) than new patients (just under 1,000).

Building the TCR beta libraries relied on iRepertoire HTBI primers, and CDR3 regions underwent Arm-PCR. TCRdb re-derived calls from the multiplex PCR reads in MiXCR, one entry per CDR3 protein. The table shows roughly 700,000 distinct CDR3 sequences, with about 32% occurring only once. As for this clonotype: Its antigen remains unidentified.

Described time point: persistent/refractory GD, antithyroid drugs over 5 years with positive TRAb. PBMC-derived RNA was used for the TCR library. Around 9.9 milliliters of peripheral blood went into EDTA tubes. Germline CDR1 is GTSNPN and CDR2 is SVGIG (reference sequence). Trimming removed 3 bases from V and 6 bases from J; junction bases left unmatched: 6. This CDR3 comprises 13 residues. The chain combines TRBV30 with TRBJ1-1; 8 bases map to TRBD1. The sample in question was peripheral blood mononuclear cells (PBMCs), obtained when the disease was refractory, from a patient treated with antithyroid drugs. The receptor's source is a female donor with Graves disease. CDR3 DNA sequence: TGTGCCTGGAGCCGGACAGGGAAGGCTGAAGCTTTCTTT. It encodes CAWSRTGKAEAFF.